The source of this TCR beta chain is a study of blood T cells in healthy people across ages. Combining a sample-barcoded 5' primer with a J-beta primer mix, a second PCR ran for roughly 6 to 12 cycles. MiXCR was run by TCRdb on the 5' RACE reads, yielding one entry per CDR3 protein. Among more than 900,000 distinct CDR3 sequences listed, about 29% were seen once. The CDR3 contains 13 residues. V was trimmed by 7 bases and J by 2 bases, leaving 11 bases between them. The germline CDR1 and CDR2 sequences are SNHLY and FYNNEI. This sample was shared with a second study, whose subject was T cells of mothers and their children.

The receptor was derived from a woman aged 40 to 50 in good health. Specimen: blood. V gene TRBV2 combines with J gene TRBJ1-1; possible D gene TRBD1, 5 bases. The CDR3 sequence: CASKGQVNTEAFF. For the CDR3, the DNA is TGTGCCAGCAAAGGACAAGTTAACACTGAAGCTTTCTTT.